This is a list of T cell receptor beta chains from one sample in a study of blood T cell repertoires in COVID-19. TCRdb's copy holds only in-frame clones and misses some; the assay was immunoSEQ multiplex PCR. Of around 140,000 clones listed, 80% to 90% are singletons. The sample taken for sequencing was peripheral blood. These receptors came from a man in his fifties or sixties with active or convalescent COVID-19. Both conserved end residues are trimmed from each CDR3. D genes are given only for firm matches.

v_gene	j_gene	d_gene	CDR3aa
TRBV14	TRBJ1-3	NA	ASSTGRPGNTIY
TRBV19	TRBJ2-7	NA	ASSIGRAYEQY
TRBV2	TRBJ1-6	NA	ASNWLRDSPLH
TRBV5-4	TRBJ2-3	TRBD2	ASSRKLAEDTQY
TRBV4-1	TRBJ1-5	NA	ASSQEPKRFRGGQPQH
TRBV19	TRBJ2-7	TRBD1	ASRKGQGISYEQY
TRBV12-5	TRBJ1-1	NA	ASGFSGNTEAF
TRBV5-1	TRBJ2-7	TRBD1	ASSVGDRAGEQY
TRBV19	TRBJ1-1	TRBD1	ASSSPPGTGGLRAEAF
TRBV12-3/TRBV12-4	TRBJ2-5	TRBD1	ASSWTGGETQY
TRBV24-1	TRBJ2-2	TRBD1	ATSELGGANTGELF
TRBV24-1	TRBJ2-1	NA	ATSDPGVGQPSYNEQF
TRBV10-2	TRBJ1-5	TRBD1	ASSKTGERPQH
TRBV30	TRBJ2-3	TRBD2	ASGPSSGREDTDTQY
TRBV2	TRBJ2-7	TRBD2	ASGLAPSYEQY
TRBV5-6	TRBJ1-1	NA	ASSPRGLVNTEAF
TRBV19	TRBJ2-5	NA	ASSISDGGRFRETQY
TRBV6-4	TRBJ2-5	TRBD2	ARESRASGGRETQY
TRBV21-1	TRBJ2-7	NA	ASPRDSTTY
TRBV20-1	TRBJ2-3	TRBD1	SASHRGGTDTQY
TRBV6-2/TRBV6-3	TRBJ2-5	TRBD2	ASSTGLAGVETQY
TRBV6-5	TRBJ2-7	TRBD2	ASSLEREASYEQY
TRBV7-2	TRBJ2-7	NA	ASSLALTGVGEQY
TRBV11-2	TRBJ2-3	TRBD1	ASSLRGQGSDTQY